This T cell receptor beta chain was documented in a study of CD8+ T cells in alopecia areata. Comment on this clone: Its antigen is not identified.

CD4+ and CD8+ T cells were sorted from PBMCs. Trimming took 6 bases from V and 4 from J, leaving 25 bases between them. The CDR3 runs 18 residues. Germline-derived CDR1 and CDR2 are MNHGY and SVAAGI. TCR sequencing used cDNA made by reverse transcription of extracted RNA. Profiled with immunoSEQ multiplex PCR; TCRdb holds only in-frame clones, not every one. The table lists 45,000 to 60,000 clones, around 97% of them singletons. General study points: Affected scalp, especially in alopecia totalis/universalis, had a higher clonality than normal scalp did. In scalp samples, resident alphabeta T cells of normal skin are also sequenced.

The chain carries TRBV6-9 and TRBJ2-1; a weak D match, TRBD2 (6 bases). The starting material was CD8+ T cells sorted from blood, obtained at week 0. The sequence came from a human donor with alopecia areata. The CDR3 nucleotides read TGTGCCAGCAGCCCACCCCCTCTTGGTAGCGGAGATTACAATGAGCAGTTCTTC. The encoded protein is CASSPPPLGSGDYNEQFF.